This record covers a single TCR beta chain. These data belong to a study of blood T cell repertoires in COVID-19. Study-wide context: The origin of the acute and convalescent COVID-19 samples was the United States, Italy and Spain. In each case, the material was cDNA or gDNA derived from T cells, B-cell-depleted T cells, or PBMCs.

Germline V gene lookup returns CDR1 SGDLS and CDR2 YYNGEE. The CDR3 totals 15 residues. Deletions cut 10 bases from V and 6 bases from J, with 22 bases between. Original data processing: From reference gene primer amplification, estimates of nucleated cell counts were derived. The protocol was immunoSEQ multiplex PCR, while the TCRdb copy is restricted to in-frame clones and leaves out a portion. V and J calls plus clone size are reproduced from that table; the DNA served to infer D and trimming. Of roughly 110,000 clones listed, 70% to 90% are singletons. The source of this sequence is a man aged 40-49 years with acute or convalescent COVID-19. The sequencing input was peripheral blood. This chain connects TRBV9 to TRBJ2-2; D might be TRBD2 (5 bases). Here the CDR3 reads CAPHDRDSPAGELFF. CDR3 in DNA: TGTGCCCCCCACGACCGGGATTCACCCGCCGGGGAGCTGTTTTTT.